This T cell receptor (beta chain) derives from a study of Ad26.COV2.S vaccination and SARS-CoV-2 variants. About the research overall: The vaccine Ad26.COV2.S was put into the muscle once, or twice with 56 days between. General study findings and limits: Quantification of TCR breadth and depth may have yielded underestimates of total T cell responses.

Treatment specified: around 19 received Ad26.COV2.S at low or high dose, single or two shots; several received placebo; per-sample allocation not given. At day 63 after the first vaccine or placebo injection, samples were drawn. An adult donor aged 18-55 years was enrolled in Boston. It was Wuhan-strain SARS-CoV-2 spike that the Ad26 vaccine vector expressed. As concerns this clone: What it binds is unknown.

The data were produced by immunoSEQ multiplex PCR, yet TCRdb's version contains in-frame clones alone and is incomplete. The data hold about 480,000 clones, with around 90% observed a single time. The sequences come from peripheral blood, collected in a trial of Ad26.COV2.S vaccine versus placebo. This clonotype was obtained from a person aged 18 to 65 who received the Ad26.COV2.S COVID-19 vaccine or a placebo.

The CDR3 spells CASSQSGGRSNYGYTF. The CDR3 nucleotides read TGTGCCAGCAGCCAAAGCGGGGGACGGAGTAATTATGGCTACACCTTC. The V call is TRBV3-1 (or the pseudogene TRBV3-2), the J call TRBJ1-2, with D possibly matching TRBD1 (5 bases). Trimming took off 2 bases at V and 5 bases at J, with 18 bases between the two ends. The CDR3 consists of 16 residues. CDR1 and CDR2 from the germline V gene are LGHDT and YNNKEL (reference sequence).